Reported below is one TCR beta chain. Its antigen is as yet unknown. Documented time point: week 47, end of study. Every single dose of the vaccine, 300 ug of mutant IDH1 20-mer peptide, came with topical imiquimod. The CDR3 runs 12 residues. V was shortened by 2 bases and J by 8 bases, with 6 bases between the two germline ends. The germline gives CDR1 LGHNT, CDR2 FRNRAP. The sample belongs to a study of a mutant IDH1 vaccine in newly diagnosed glioma. The repertoire was sequenced with immunoSEQ multiplex PCR; TCRdb's copy has only in-frame clones and lacks some. This table has 60,000 to 70,000 clones, roughly four fifths appearing once.

The source material was PBMCs, sampled from a glioma patient whose treatment included an IDH1 peptide vaccine. This TCR came from a man younger than 40 with glioma. The gene calls are TRBV12-5 and TRBJ1-4, with D possibly being TRBD1 (5 bases). DNA of the CDR3: TGTGCTAGTGGTTTGAGACAGGAAAAACTGTTTTTT. It yields the protein CASGLRQEKLFF.